This T cell receptor (beta chain) was sequenced for a study of blood T cells in healthy people across ages. Study-wide findings and caveats: Unsorted PBMC input precluded a conclusive naive versus antigen-experienced comparison.

Investigators took roughly 9.5 milliliters of peripheral blood from every donor. There were at least 5.5 micrograms of total RNA extracted from every sample. The V gene lost 7 bases and the J gene lost 2 bases, with 12 bases spanning the gap. This CDR3 is 14 amino acids long. PCR was performed a second time for about 7 to 12 cycles using a sample-barcoded 5' primer and a J-beta primer mix. TCRdb reprocessed the 5' RACE reads with MiXCR, giving one entry per CDR3 protein. The sample carries 1.4 million to 1.5 million distinct CDR3 sequences, 40% to 50% recorded once. Notes on this clonotype: The antigen is not known.

Sequenced sample: blood. The TCR originated in a young woman in good health. The rearrangement links TRBV12-3 or TRBV12-4 to TRBJ2-1; perhaps TRBD2 as D (7 bases). The CDR3 sequence: CASTRGAPYNEQFF. The CDR3 DNA sequence: TGTGCCAGCACCCGGGGGGCGCCCTACAATGAGCAGTTCTTC.